Detailed here is one TCR beta chain. The source of the sample is a study of Ad26.COV2.S vaccination and SARS-CoV-2 variants. Across the whole study: Dosing was one shot or two shots 56 days apart.

Libraries were prepared by immunoSEQ multiplex PCR; TCRdb keeps only in-frame clonotypes and omits some of them. In the table there are 250,000 to 300,000 clones, more than 75% of which are singletons. As for treatment: over 15 received Ad26.COV2.S at low or high dose, single or two shots; five or six received placebo; per-sample allocation not given. Samples came from day 63 after the first vaccine or placebo injection. This TCR was recovered from a person between 18 and 59 years old who received the Ad26.COV2.S COVID-19 vaccine or a placebo. The sample here was peripheral blood, taken in a trial of Ad26.COV2.S vaccine versus placebo.

As DNA, the CDR3 is TGTGCCACCAGCAGACCCGGGGAGCTGTTTTTT. It yields the protein CATSRPGELFF. The chain has TRBV15 and TRBJ2-2; D not certain. The V end lost 2 bases, the J end lost 6 bases, and 1 base lay between the germline ends. Germline CDR1 LNHNV, CDR2 YYDKDF (reference sequence). This CDR3 comprises 11 residues.